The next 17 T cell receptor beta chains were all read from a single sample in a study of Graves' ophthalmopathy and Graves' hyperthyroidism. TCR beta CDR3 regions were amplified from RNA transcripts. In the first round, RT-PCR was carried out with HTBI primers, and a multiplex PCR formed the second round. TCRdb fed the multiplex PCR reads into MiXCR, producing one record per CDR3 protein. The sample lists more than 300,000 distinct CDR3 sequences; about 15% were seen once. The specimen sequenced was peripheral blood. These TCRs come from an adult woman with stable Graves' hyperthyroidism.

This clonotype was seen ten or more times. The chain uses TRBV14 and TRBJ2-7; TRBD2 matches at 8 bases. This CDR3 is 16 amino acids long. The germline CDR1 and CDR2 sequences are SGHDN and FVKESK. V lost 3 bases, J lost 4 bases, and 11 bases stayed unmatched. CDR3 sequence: CASSQGTGLDVYEQYF. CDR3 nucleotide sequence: TGTGCCAGCAGCCAGGGAACGGGACTAGACGTTTACGAGCAGTACTTC.

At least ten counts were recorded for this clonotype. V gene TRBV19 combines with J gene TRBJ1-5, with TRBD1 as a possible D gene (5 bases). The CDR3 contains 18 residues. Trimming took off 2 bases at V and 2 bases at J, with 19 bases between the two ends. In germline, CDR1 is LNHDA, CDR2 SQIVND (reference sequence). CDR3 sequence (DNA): TGTGCCAGTAGTATAATTTCGGGGGTGGTACAGGGCAATCAGCCCCAGCATTTT. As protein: CASSIISGVVQGNQPQHF. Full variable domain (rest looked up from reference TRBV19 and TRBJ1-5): DGGITQSPKYLFRKEGQNVTLSCEQNLNHDAMYWYRQDPGQGLRLIYYSQIVNDFQKGDIAEGYSVSREKKESFPLTVTSAQKNPTAFYLCASSIISGVVQGNQPQHFGDGTRLSIL.

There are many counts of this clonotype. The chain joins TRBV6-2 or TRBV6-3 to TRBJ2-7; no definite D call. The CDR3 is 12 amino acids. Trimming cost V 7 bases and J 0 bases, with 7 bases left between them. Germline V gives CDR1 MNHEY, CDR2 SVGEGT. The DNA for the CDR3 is TGTGCCAGCAAGGAGTTCTCCTACGAGCAGTACTTC. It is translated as CASKEFSYEQYF.

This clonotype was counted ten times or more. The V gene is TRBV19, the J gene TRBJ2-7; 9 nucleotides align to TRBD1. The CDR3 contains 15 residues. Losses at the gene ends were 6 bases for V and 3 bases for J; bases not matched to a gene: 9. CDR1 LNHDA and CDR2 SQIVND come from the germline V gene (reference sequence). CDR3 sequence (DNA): TGTGCCAGTAGCTCACCCGGGACAGGGTTCTACGAGCAGTACTTC. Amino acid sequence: CASSSPGTGFYEQYF.

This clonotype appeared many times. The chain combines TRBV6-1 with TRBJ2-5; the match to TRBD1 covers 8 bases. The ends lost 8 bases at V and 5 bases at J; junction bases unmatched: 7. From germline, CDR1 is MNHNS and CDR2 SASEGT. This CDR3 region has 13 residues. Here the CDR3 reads CASWDRTRETQYF. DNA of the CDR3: TGTGCCAGCTGGGACAGGACCCGGGAGACCCAGTACTTC.

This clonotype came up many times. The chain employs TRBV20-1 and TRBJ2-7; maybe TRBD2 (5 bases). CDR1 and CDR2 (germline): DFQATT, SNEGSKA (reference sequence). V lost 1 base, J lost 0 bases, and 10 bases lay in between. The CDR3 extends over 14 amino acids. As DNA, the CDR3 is TGCAGTGCTAGAGCGGAGGCACCCTCCTACGAGCAGTACTTC. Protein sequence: CSARAEAPSYEQYF.

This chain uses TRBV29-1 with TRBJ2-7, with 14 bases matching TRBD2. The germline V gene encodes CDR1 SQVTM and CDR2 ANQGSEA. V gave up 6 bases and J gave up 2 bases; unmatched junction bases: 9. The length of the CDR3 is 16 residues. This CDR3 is CSVAGTSGSGTYEQYF. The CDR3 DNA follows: TGCAGCGTCGCTGGGACTAGCGGGAGCGGCACCTACGAGCAGTACTTC.

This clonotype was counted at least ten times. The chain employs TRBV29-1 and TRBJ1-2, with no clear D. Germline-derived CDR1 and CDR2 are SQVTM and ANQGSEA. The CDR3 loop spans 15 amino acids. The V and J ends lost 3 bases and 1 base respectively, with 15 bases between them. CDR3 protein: CSVDSNQGINYGYTF. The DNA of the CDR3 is TGCAGCGTTGACTCCAACCAAGGGATTAACTATGGCTACACCTTC.

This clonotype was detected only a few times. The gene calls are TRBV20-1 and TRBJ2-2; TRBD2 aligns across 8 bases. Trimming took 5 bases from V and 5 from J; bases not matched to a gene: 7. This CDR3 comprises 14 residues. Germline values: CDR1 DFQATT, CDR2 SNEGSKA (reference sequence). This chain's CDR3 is CSAPGTRETGELFF. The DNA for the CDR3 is TGCAGTGCTCCCGGGACTAGAGAAACCGGGGAGCTGTTTTTT.

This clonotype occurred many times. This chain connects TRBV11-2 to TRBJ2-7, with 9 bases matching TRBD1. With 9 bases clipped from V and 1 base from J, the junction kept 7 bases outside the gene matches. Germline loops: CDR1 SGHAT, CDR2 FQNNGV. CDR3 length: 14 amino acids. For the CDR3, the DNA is TGTGCCAGTGCGACCGGGACAGGGTCCTACGAGCAGTACTTC. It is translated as CASATGTGSYEQYF.

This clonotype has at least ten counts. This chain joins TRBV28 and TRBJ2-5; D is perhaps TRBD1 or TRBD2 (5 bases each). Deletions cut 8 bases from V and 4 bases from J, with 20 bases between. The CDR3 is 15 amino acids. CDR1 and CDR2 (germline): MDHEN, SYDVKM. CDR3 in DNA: TGTGCCAGCTATGGGGGTGGATGGGGGATAGAGACCCAGTACTTC. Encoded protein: CASYGGGWGIETQYF.

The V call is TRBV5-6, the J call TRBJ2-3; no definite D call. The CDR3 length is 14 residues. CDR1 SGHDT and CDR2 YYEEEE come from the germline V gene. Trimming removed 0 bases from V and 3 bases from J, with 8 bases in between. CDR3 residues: CASSLDVNTDTQYF. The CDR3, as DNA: TGTGCCAGCAGCTTGGACGTCAATACAGATACGCAGTATTTT.

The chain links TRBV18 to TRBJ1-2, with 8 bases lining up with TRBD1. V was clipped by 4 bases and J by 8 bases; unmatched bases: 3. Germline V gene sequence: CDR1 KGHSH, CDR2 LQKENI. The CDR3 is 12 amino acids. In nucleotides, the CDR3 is TGTGCCAGCTCACAGGACAGGGACGGCTACACCTTC. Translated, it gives CASSQDRDGYTF.

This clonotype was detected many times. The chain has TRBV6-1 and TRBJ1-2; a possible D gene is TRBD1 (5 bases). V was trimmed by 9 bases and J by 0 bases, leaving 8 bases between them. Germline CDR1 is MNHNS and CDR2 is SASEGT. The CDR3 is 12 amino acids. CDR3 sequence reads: CASSDTNYGYTF. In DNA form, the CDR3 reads TGTGCCAGTTCGGACACTAACTATGGCTACACCTTC.

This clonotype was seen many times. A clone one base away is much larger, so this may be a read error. CDR3 in amino acids: CASSPDRAGELFF. The CDR3 nucleotides are TGTGCCAGCAGCCCCGACAGGGCCGGGGAGCTGTTTTTT. V and J are TRBV6-2 or TRBV6-3 and TRBJ2-2, with 7 nucleotides matching TRBD1. This CDR3 region has 13 residues. V was pared by 6 bases and J by 6 bases, with 4 bases of the junction left unmatched. From germline, CDR1 is MNHEY and CDR2 SVGEGT.

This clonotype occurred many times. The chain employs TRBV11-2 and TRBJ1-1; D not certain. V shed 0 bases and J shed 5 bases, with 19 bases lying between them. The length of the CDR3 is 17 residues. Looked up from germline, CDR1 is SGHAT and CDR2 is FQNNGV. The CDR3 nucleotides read TGTGCCAGCAGCTTAGATCATTCTGGGATAGGAGGGACTGAAGCTTTCTTT. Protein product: CASSLDHSGIGGTEAFF.

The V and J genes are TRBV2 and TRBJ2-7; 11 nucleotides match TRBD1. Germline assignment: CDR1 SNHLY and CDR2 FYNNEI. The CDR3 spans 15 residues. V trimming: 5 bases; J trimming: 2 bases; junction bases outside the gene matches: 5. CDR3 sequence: CASSPDRGHTYEQYF. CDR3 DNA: TGTGCCAGCAGTCCGGACAGGGGGCACACCTACGAGCAGTACTTC.